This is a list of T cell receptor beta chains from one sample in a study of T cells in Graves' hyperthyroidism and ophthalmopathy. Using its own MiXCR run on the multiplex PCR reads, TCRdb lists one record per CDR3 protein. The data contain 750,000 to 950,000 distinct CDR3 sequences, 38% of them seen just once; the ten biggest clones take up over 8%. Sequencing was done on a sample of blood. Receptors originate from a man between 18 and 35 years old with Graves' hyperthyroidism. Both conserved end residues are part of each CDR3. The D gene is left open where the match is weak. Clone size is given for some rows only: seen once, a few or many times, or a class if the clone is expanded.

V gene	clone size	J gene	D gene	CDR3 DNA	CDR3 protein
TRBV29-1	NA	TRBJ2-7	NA	TGCAGCGTTGAAGTTGGAGCCGGGGAGCTGTACTTC	CSVEVGAGELYF
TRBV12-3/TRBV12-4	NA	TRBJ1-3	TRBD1	TGTGCCAGCAGCCTAAAGAGACCCGGGACAGGGAGCTCTGGAAACACCATATATTTT	CASSLKRPGTGSSGNTIYF
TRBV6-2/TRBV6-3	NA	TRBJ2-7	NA	TGTGCCAGCAGTTACTCGGCCCGGGACAAAGGACTCTGGATGGTCTACGAGCAGTACTTC	CASSYSARDKGLWMVYEQYF
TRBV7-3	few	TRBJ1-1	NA	TGTGCCAGCAGCCAAGAATATCGGAAGGGCACTGAAGCTTTCTTT	CASSQEYRKGTEAFF
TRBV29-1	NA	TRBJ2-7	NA	TGCAGCTTCACAGATTCCTACGAGCAGTACTTC	CSFTDSYEQYF
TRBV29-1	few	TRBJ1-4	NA	TGCAGCGTTGAAGAGGCAGGGATGAATGAAAAACTGTTTTTT	CSVEEAGMNEKLFF
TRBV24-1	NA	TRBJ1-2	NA	TGTGCCACCAGTGACCCTAGCAGGCATGGCTACACCTTC	CATSDPSRHGYTF
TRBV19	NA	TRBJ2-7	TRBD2	TGTGCCAGCAGTTTGTATAGCGGGAAATACGAGCAGTACTTC	CASSLYSGKYEQYF
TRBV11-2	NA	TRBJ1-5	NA	TGTGCCAGCAGCTCTAGACTGGGAAATCAGCCCCAGCATTTT	CASSSRLGNQPQHF
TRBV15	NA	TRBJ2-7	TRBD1	TGTGCCACCAGCAGCCCCAAGACAGGGGCTAGTACCTACGAGCAGTACTTC	CATSSPKTGASTYEQYF
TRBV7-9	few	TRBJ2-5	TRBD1	TGTGCCAGCAGCTCGGGACAGCGAGAGGAGACCCAGTACTTC	CASSSGQREETQYF
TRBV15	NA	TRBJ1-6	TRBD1	TGTGCCACCAGCAGCTCCAGCGGGACAGGCCCCAATTCACCCCTCCACTTT	CATSSSSGTGPNSPLHF
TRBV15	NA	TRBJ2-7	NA	TGTGCCAGCAGCTTAAGCGGCGTTCTAGACGAGCAGTACTTC	CASSLSGVLDEQYF
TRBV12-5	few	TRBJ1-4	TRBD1	TGTGCTAGTGGTCGGGACAGGGGGGAAAAACTGTTTTTT	CASGRDRGEKLFF
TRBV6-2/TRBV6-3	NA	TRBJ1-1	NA	TGTGCCAGCAGTTACACCGCACTGGCCACTGAAGCTTTCTTT	CASSYTALATEAFF
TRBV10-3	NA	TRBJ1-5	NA	TGTGCCCCCGGGGGCAATCAGCCCCAGCATTTT	CAPGGNQPQHF
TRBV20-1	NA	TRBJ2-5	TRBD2	TGCAGTGCTAGAGATTTAGTGGGACTAGCGGACCAAGAGACCCAGTACTTC	CSARDLVGLADQETQYF
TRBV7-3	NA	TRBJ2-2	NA	TGTGCCAGCAGCACCGACTGGAACACCGGGGAGCTGTTTTTT	CASSTDWNTGELFF
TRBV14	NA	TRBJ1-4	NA	TGTGCCAGCAACCCTATTAGGGGGGAAGGGGATAATGAAAAACTGTTTTTT	CASNPIRGEGDNEKLFF
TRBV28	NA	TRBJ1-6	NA	TGTGCCAGCAGGGCATTTAATAATTCACCCCTCCACTTT	CASRAFNNSPLHF
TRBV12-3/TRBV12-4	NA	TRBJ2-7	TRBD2	TGTGCCAGCTGTTTATCGGGACTAGAGGCTTTGGGGCAGTACTTC	CASCLSGLEALGQYF
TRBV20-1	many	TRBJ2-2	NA	TGCAGTGCTAGTGAGGGGCCCGGGGAGCTGTTTTTT	CSASEGPGELFF
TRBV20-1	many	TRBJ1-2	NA	TGCAGTGCTAGAGATCACGGGGGTATGGCCTATAGCTATGGCTACACCTTC	CSARDHGGMAYSYGYTF
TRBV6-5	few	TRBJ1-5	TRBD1	TGTGCCAGCAGCGAACAGGGGACCTATCAGCCCCAGCATTTT	CASSEQGTYQPQHF
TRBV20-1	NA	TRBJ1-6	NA	TGCAGTGCCTCAGGGGACGCGACTAATTCACCCCTCCACTTT	CSASGDATNSPLHF
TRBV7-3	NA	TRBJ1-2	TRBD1	TGTGCCAGCAGCTTGACAGGGGAAGCGTTAGCTAACTATGGCTACACCTTC	CASSLTGEALANYGYTF
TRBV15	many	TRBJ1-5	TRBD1	TGTGCCACCAGCCGACAGGGGAACAATCAGCCCCAGCATTTT	CATSRQGNNQPQHF
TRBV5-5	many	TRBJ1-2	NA	TGTGCCAGCAGCGCCGGTGACTCCGGCTACACCTTC	CASSAGDSGYTF
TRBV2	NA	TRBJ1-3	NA	TGTGCCAGCAGCGAGTGGGGGGCAGATATCTCTGGAAACACCATATATTTT	CASSEWGADISGNTIYF
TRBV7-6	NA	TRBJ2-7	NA	TGTGCCAGCAGCTGGAGTAGCGGCGAGCAGTACTTC	CASSWSSGEQYF
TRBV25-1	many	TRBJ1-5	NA	TGTGCCAGCAGTGAATCGCATAGCAATCAGCCCCAGCATTTT	CASSESHSNQPQHF
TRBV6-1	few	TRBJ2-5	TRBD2	TGTGCCAGCGATCCAGCGGGGGGGCCTGTGGAGACCCAGTACTTC	CASDPAGGPVETQYF
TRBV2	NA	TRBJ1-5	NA	TGTGCCAGCAGTTTAGCGGGGTCAGGGGCCCGCGGAAGCAATCAGCCCCAGCATTTT	CASSLAGSGARGSNQPQHF
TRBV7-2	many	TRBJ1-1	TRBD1	TGTGCCAGCAGCATCTCGAGGGACAGCACTGAAGCTTTCTTT	CASSISRDSTEAFF
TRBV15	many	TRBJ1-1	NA	TGTGCCACCAGCAGAGATTACTTCGCCGCTGAAGCTTTCTTT	CATSRDYFAAEAFF
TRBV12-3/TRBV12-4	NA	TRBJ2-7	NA	TGTGCCAGCACCTCCTCTGCCAGTCGGGGCAGATTCTACGAGCAGTACTTC	CASTSSASRGRFYEQYF
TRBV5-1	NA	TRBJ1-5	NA	TGCGCCAGCAGCTTGGAAGGGCCCGATAGCAATCAGCCCCAGCATTTT	CASSLEGPDSNQPQHF
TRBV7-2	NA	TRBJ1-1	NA	TGTGCCAGCAGCTCAACTGGGGGTTGGAACACTGAAGCTTTCTTT	CASSSTGGWNTEAFF
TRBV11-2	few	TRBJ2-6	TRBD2	TGTGCCAGCAGCTGGGAGCGGGGGGCTGGGGCCAACGTCCTGACTTTC	CASSWERGAGANVLTF
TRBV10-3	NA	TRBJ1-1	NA	TGTGCCATCATGATTGAGGGAGACACTGAAGCTTTCTTT	CAIMIEGDTEAFF
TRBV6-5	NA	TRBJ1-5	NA	TGTGCCAGCAGTTACTCGGCATATTCTAATCAGCCCCAGCATTTT	CASSYSAYSNQPQHF